The sequence of this T cell receptor beta chain was determined in a study of Tregs in tolerant kidney transplant recipients. This clone was detected only once. Antigen unknown. Unstimulated regulatory T cells (CD4+CD25+CD127-), CD4+CD25- non-regulatory cells, CD4 and CD8 cells were FACS-sorted from thawed PBMCs. Trimming cost V 0 bases and J 1 base, with 10 bases left between them. Germline values: CDR1 SGHKS, CDR2 YYEKEE (reference sequence). The CDR3 contains 15 residues. Study results and limitations: Expanding Tregs on activated donor B cells appeared to best identify donor-specific TCRbeta clones. Donor-specific Treg expansion exceeded global Treg expansion in tolerant patients, suggesting antigen drive. Biological reproducibility was not directly addressed, but technical replication error appeared minimal.

TCRdb keeps only in-frame clones here, not all; method: immunoSEQ multiplex PCR. Of around 70,000 clones in the sample, approximately 92% were seen once. Here the sequenced sample was CD8+ T cells from blood, taken before the transplant. The rearrangement links TRBV5-5 to TRBJ1-1; D might be TRBD1 (5 bases). This clonotype was obtained from a human donor who received a combined kidney and bone marrow transplant. CDR3 in DNA: TGTGCCAGCAGCTTGGTGGCAGGGTCGAACACTGAAGCTTTCTTT. It yields the protein CASSLVAGSNTEAFF. Variable domain in full (rest from reference TRBV5-5 and TRBJ1-1): DAGVTQSPTHLIKTRGQQVTLRCSPISGHKSVSWYQQVLGQGPQFIFQYYEKEERGRGNFPDRFSARQFPNYSSELNVNALLLGDSALYLCASSLVAGSNTEAFFGQGTRLTVV.